The sequence of this T cell receptor beta chain was determined in a study of T cells in women clearing cervical HPV infection. Study-level findings and limits: Timing of associations relative to infection is unclear; T-cell subsets were not isolated.

The table came from immunoSEQ multiplex PCR; TCRdb's copy has only in-frame clones and leaves some out. Its table records under 40,000 clones. Remarks on this clone: Its specificity is unknown. The CDR3 is cut off 3 residues early in the read; its end comes from the germline J gene.

The V and J ends lost 4 bases and 3 bases respectively, with 14 bases between them. The CDR3 loop spans 15 amino acids. CDR1 and CDR2 (germline): MNHEY, SMNVEV (reference sequence). The J gene is TRBJ2-3, the V gene TRBV27, with TRBD2 as a possible D gene (7 bases). The sequenced sample was blood buffy coat. The TCR originated in a woman between 18 and 70 years old with a cervical HPV16 infection that either progressed to CIN3+ or cleared (not recorded which). CDR3 residues: CASSSLRGGTDTQYF. The sequenced CDR3 bases are TGTGCCAGCAGTTCCCTGAGGGGGGGGACAGATACG.